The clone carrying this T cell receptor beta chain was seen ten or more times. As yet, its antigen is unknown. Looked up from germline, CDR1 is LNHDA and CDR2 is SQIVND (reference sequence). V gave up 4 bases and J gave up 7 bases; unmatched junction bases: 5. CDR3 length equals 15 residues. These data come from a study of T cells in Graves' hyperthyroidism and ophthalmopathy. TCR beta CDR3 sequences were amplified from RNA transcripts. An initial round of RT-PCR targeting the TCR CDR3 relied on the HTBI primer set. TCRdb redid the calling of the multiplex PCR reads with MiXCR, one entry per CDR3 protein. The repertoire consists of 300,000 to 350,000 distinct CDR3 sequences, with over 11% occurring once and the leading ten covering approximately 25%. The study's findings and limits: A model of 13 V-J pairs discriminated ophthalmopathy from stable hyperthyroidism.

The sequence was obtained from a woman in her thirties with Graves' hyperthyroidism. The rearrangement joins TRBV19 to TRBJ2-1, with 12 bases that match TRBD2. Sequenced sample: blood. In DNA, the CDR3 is TGTGCCAGTAGTAGACTAGCGGGAGAGGGAAATGAGCAGTTCTTC. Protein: CASSRLAGEGNEQFF.